This TCR beta chain was found in a study of shared clonotypes between healthy human individuals. It was CD45RO-negative cells, positively selected for CCR7, that made up naive CD8 cells, with terminally differentiated effector memory CD45RA+ cells excluded. V was cut by 0 bases and J by 3 bases, with 13 bases left in between. The CDR3 is made up of 15 amino acids. Germline V gene sequence: CDR1 SGHRS, CDR2 YFSETQ. Authors' data handling: From ImmunoSEQ came sequences covering only the junction and carrying no quality scores, so filtering differed. The data were produced by immunoSEQ multiplex PCR, yet TCRdb's version contains in-frame clones alone and is incomplete. V, J and clone size derive from that table, while D and trimming were established from the DNA sequence. The sample lists some 2,000,000 clones, over 85% occurring once.

Sequenced material: naive CD8+ T cells sorted from blood. The J gene is TRBJ2-7, the V gene TRBV5-1; possible D gene TRBD1, 6 bases. This clonotype was sampled from a man aged 18 to 29 in good health. The CDR3 sequence is CASSLGSQGSYEQYF. In DNA, the CDR3 is TGCGCCAGCAGCTTGGGTTCCCAGGGGAGCTACGAGCAGTACTTC.